This T cell receptor beta chain appears in the sequencing data of a study of T cell responses to AZD1222 COVID-19 vaccine (dated by TCRdb to the early 2020s). Some background on the complete study: TCR sequencing covered fewer than 250 trial participants: roughly 200 given two doses of AZD1222 and 26 given two doses of MenACWY control vaccine. Trial participants were enrolled by age into 18-55, 56-69 and 70-plus year subgroups, with approximately 160, 26 and 62 TCR-sequenced participants respectively. Broader findings and caveats from the paper: Conclusions about previously exposed vaccinees are limited, since just five to seven AZD1222 recipients were seropositive for SARS-CoV-2 at baseline. Because no day 14 peak-response samples were available, repertoires were characterized only after the peak T cell response. Reportedly, almost half of the unique spike-specific TCRs recognized epitopes lying outside the regions that are mutated in the B.1.351 and B.1.1.7 variants. Participants were mostly white British and included more females than males, and it was suggested by the authors that clonal diversity may have been underestimated. After two AZD1222 doses, spike-specific TCR breadth and depth were significantly higher than at day 0 and than in MenACWY recipients. Vaccine-associated CD4 TCRs spanned the whole spike protein, with dominant responses in regions 160-218 and 743-854. In the small 56-69-year group, the increase in depth fell short of significance, most likely because of low power.

Turning to this clone: It lacks a known antigen. No base qualities exist here, and no much larger clone lies one base off it.

The time point label here, explained by the study, means: about 28 days (+/-7) after the second vaccine dose. AZD1222 recipients whose second dose came at about 4 weeks and those whose second dose came at about 12 weeks were combined into one group, since spike-specific TCR depth and breadth did not differ between the two schedules. Vaccinee samples came from UK trials COV001 and COV002, including a single-blind randomized controlled phase 2/3 trial of AZD1222 (ChAdOx1 nCoV-19) in healthy adults. Trial participant PBMC samples were collected at day 0 and day 28 after the second dose for TCRbeta chain sequencing. The CDR3 regions of human TCRbeta chains were analyzed by immunosequencing. As for the authors' bioinformatics: Repertoire TCRs were matched against a reference library of SARS-CoV-2-specific TCRs generated with the MIRA antigen-specificity platform. Breadth was defined as the fraction of unique TCRs that were SARS-CoV-2-associated. Depth was defined as the fraction of total T cells that were SARS-CoV-2-associated. Each spike-specific TCR was assigned to its reactive spike region and to a CD4 or CD8 class using the MIRA data. Log10-transformed breadth and depth values were compared by one-way ANOVA with Sidak's multiple comparisons tests. TCRdb took over this immuneACCESS table, retaining in-frame rearrangements with V and J assigned. Such tables are incomplete; in checked studies, under half of the missing clones stem from an unresolved V gene, and the remainder is unexplained. The V and J calls and clone size come from that table; D and trimming were worked out from the DNA. This sample holds tens of thousands of clones; 89% were observed only once. The top ten clones comprise approximately 9.3% of the sample.

For CDR1 and CDR2, the germline V gene lists SGHTA and FQGNSA. From its cysteine to its phenylalanine, the CDR3 spans 14 amino acids. The kept DNA is CDR3 alone, 42 bases in frame from the first base. V was cut back by 0 bases and J by 8 bases, leaving a gap of 13 bases between them. This sequence was found in an adult who received the AZD1222 COVID-19 vaccine. The sequencing used peripheral blood, collected 28 days after the second AZD1222 dose. The chain is assembled from TRBV7-2 and TRBJ1-2; the D gene remains uncertain. The CDR3 region has the sequence CASSLAASPRGYTF. The nucleotide sequence is given as TGTGCCAGCAGCTTAGCGGCCAGTCCTAGGGGCTACACCTTC. The CDR3, completed at both ends by the reference TRBV7-2 and TRBJ1-2 genes, gives the full variable domain GAGVSQSPSNKVTEKGKDVELRCDPISGHTALYWYRQSLGQGLEFLIYFQGNSAPDKSGLPSDRFSAERTGGSVSTLTIQRTQQEDSAVYLCASSLAASPRGYTFGSGTRLTVV.